The 21 T cell receptor beta chains in this list originate from one sample, sequenced in a study of immune evolution from preneoplasia to lung adenocarcinoma. Sequencing was performed with immunoSEQ multiplex PCR; in TCRdb, only in-frame clones are kept and a portion is missing. The sample lists thousands of clones; about four fifths were seen once. The specimen sequenced was FFPE adjacent normal lung tissue. The receptors shown here come from a donor of 70 years or more with lung adenocarcinoma.

The chain couples TRBV7-3 to TRBJ2-1, with D tentatively TRBD1 (6 bases). The V and J ends lost 2 bases and 7 bases respectively, with 12 bases between them. The CDR3 length is 14 residues. Looked up from germline, CDR1 is SGHTA and CDR2 is FQGTGA. CDR3 amino acids: CASSLGTGSNEQFF. The CDR3 DNA follows: TGTGCCAGCAGCTTAGGAACAGGGTCTAATGAGCAGTTCTTC.

Sample share makes this clone medium-sized. The chain joins TRBV11-3 to TRBJ2-2, with D possibly being TRBD1 (5 bases). V was clipped by 1 base and J by 3 bases, with 6 bases between them. In germline, CDR1 is SGHNT, CDR2 YENEEA. This CDR3 is built from 14 residues. The CDR3: CASSLVGDTGELFF. CDR3 nucleotide sequence: TGTGCCAGCAGCTTAGTAGGGGACACCGGGGAGCTGTTTTTT.

This chain uses TRBV27 with TRBJ2-5, with TRBD2 as a possible D gene (7 bases). Germline loops: CDR1 MNHEY, CDR2 SMNVEV (reference sequence). Trimming removed 6 bases from V and 3 bases from J, with 11 bases in between. The CDR3 totals 13 residues. This CDR3 is CASRGEGEETQYF. CDR3 in DNA: TGTGCCAGCAGGGGGGAGGGGGAAGAGACCCAGTACTTC.

This chain uses TRBV2 with TRBJ1-5; 10 bases are a match to TRBD1. V gave up 4 bases and J gave up 1 base; unmatched junction bases: 4. CDR3 size: 16 residues. CDR1 is SNHLY and CDR2 is FYNNEI in the germline V gene. The CDR3 bases are TGTGCCAGCAGTGGGGGGACAGGGGTAAGCAATCAGCCCCAGCATTTT. Protein: CASSGGTGVSNQPQHF.

The chain links TRBV28 to TRBJ2-1; no clear D gene. CDR3 length: 13 amino acids. Germline assignment: CDR1 MDHEN and CDR2 SYDVKM. V dropped 4 bases and J dropped 5 bases, with 9 bases sitting between them. CDR3 protein: CASSYQTHNEQFF. CDR3 bases: TGTGCCAGCAGTTACCAGACACACAATGAGCAGTTCTTC.

The chain carries TRBV6-6 and TRBJ1-5, with D possibly being TRBD1 (5 bases). Trimming left V 6 bases short and J 7 bases short, with 13 bases between. Looked up from germline, CDR1 is MNHNY and CDR2 is SVGAGI (reference sequence). The CDR3 length is 13 residues. The CDR3 nucleotides are TGTGCCAGCAGAGCCGCCAGGGACCAGCCCCAGCATTTT. Amino acid sequence: CASRAARDQPQHF.

The chain combines TRBV29-1 with TRBJ1-5; possibly TRBD1 for D (6 bases). CDR3 size: 12 residues. Germline lookup yields CDR1 SQVTM and CDR2 ANQGSEA. V lost 4 bases to trimming and J lost 9 bases, with 13 bases between them. The CDR3 coding sequence is TGCAGCGTTGGTGGGGGCTCCCTGCCCCAGCATTTT. It codes for CSVGGGSLPQHF.

The CDR3 region is CASSQGTGSLVAQHF. CDR3 sequence (DNA): TGTGCCAGCAGTCAAGGGACAGGGAGCCTCGTTGCCCAGCATTTT. J is TRBJ1-5 and V is TRBV2, with 9 bases identical to TRBD1. Losses at the gene ends were 5 bases for V and 11 bases for J; bases not matched to a gene: 13. In germline, CDR1 is SNHLY, CDR2 FYNNEI. The CDR3 is 15 residues long.

The V call is TRBV7-8, the J call TRBJ2-1; tentatively, D is TRBD2 (7 bases). Germline CDR1 and CDR2: SGHVS and FQNEAQ. This CDR3 comprises 14 residues. The ends were cut back, 7 bases at V and 4 bases at J, with 14 bases in the middle. CDR3 nucleotides: TGTGCCAGCATGGGGGGGCTCAGTTACAATGAGCAGTTCTTC. It codes for CASMGGLSYNEQFF. Complete variable domain (other parts from reference TRBV7-8 and TRBJ2-1): GAGVSQSPRYKVAKRGQDVALRCDPISGHVSLFWYQQALGQGPEFLTYFQNEAQLDKSGLPSDRFFAERPEGSVSTLKIQRTQQEDSAVYLCASMGGLSYNEQFFGPGTRLTVL.

CDR3 loop: CASGEGGGGGYTF. In DNA form, the CDR3 reads TGTGCTAGTGGCGAGGGTGGAGGGGGCGGCTACACCTTC. This chain connects TRBV12-5 to TRBJ1-2; 7 bases line up with TRBD1. CDR3 length: 13 residues. Trimming took 6 bases from V and 8 from J; bases not matched to a gene: 9. The V gene's germline CDR1 is LGHNT and CDR2 FRNRAP.

This clone showed up just a few times. The chain links TRBV7-9 to TRBJ1-2; unclear D gene. This CDR3 comprises 15 residues. V was clipped by 6 bases and J by 4 bases, with 18 bases between them. Germline V gives CDR1 SEHNR, CDR2 FQNEAQ (reference sequence). The CDR3 is CASRLPEVSIYGYTF. CDR3 in DNA: TGTGCCAGCAGGCTCCCGGAGGTATCTATCTATGGCTACACCTTC. The variable domain in full, with the rest retrieved from reference TRBV7-9 and TRBJ1-2, is DTGVSQNPRHKITKRGQNVTFRCDPISEHNRLYWYRQTLGQGPEFLTYFQNEAQLEKSRLLSDRFSAERPKGSFSTLEIQRTEQGDSAMYLCASRLPEVSIYGYTFGSGTRLTVV.

The chain couples TRBV5-6 to TRBJ1-6; the match to TRBD1 covers 8 bases. From germline, CDR1 is SGHDT and CDR2 YYEEEE. The length of the CDR3 is 14 residues. J was trimmed by 10 bases and V by 4 bases; bases with no gene match: 7. This chain's CDR3 is CASSTTRGLSPLHF. DNA for the CDR3: TGTGCCAGCAGCACCACCAGGGGGCTGTCACCCCTCCACTTT.

The chain has TRBV7-8 and TRBJ1-2; 11 positions match TRBD1. Germline trimming cut 1 base from V and 5 bases from J; bases unmatched to any gene: 9. This CDR3 region has 17 residues. Germline V gene sequence: CDR1 SGHVS, CDR2 FQNEAQ. The DNA for the CDR3 is TGTGCCAGCAGCTTAGTGGACAGGGGGCTTAGAGGTTATGGCTACACCTTC. This translates into CASSLVDRGLRGYGYTF.

Within the sample, this clone is large. J is TRBJ2-7 and V is TRBV5-1; D is tentatively TRBD1 or TRBD2 (5 bases each). This CDR3 spans 15 amino acids. With 1 base removed from V and 2 bases from J, the gap between germline ends came to 13 bases. CDR1 is SGHRS and CDR2 is YFSETQ in the germline V gene. CDR3 sequence: CASSLSDGAAYEQYF. The CDR3 nucleotides are TGCGCCAGCAGCTTGTCTGACGGGGCTGCCTACGAGCAGTACTTC.

This clone was observed a single time. The rearrangement links TRBV9 to TRBJ2-3; 9 nucleotides line up with TRBD2. The V segment lost 4 bases and the J segment 7 bases; nucleotides outside the gene matches: 7. The CDR3 has 14 residues. Germline CDR1 reads SGDLS; CDR2 reads YYNGEE. The CDR3, as DNA: TGTGCCAGCAGCCCGGCTAGCGGGAAATATACGCAGTATTTT. As protein: CASSPASGKYTQYF.

The chain combines TRBV30 with TRBJ2-5, with 11 bases identical to TRBD1. The V and J ends lost 2 bases and 10 bases, in that order; junction bases with no gene match: 6. The length of the CDR3 is 13 residues. The germline gives CDR1 GTSNPN, CDR2 SVGIG (reference sequence). CDR3 nucleotide sequence: TGTGCCTGGAGTAAGGGACAGGGGGTTGGCCAGTACTTC. It codes for CAWSKGQGVGQYF. Full variable domain (rest looked up from reference TRBV30 and TRBJ2-5): SQTIHQWPATLVQPVGSPLSLECTVEGTSNPNLYWYRQAAGRGLQLLFYSVGIGQISSEVPQNLSASRPQDRQFILSSKKLLLSDSGFYLCAWSKGQGVGQYFGPGTRLLVL.

V and J are TRBV2 and TRBJ2-5; the D is unclear. V was cut by 4 bases and J by 2 bases, with 8 bases left in between. CDR1 and CDR2 (germline): SNHLY, FYNNEI. This CDR3 has 13 amino acids. The CDR3: CASSAHIQETQYF. CDR3 nucleotides: TGTGCCAGCAGTGCTCATATACAAGAGACCCAGTACTTC.

This chain connects TRBV2 to TRBJ1-6; weak D call: TRBD1 (5 bases). CDR1 and CDR2 from the germline V gene are SNHLY and FYNNEI. The CDR3 has 13 residues. V lost 4 bases, J lost 9 bases, and 10 bases lay in between. The CDR3 DNA is TGTGCCAGCAGTGGACAGCCCGGTTCACCCCTCCACTTT. Amino acids: CASSGQPGSPLHF. Full variable domain (missing parts from reference TRBV2 and TRBJ1-6): EPEVTQTPSHQVTQMGQEVILRCVPISNHLYFYWYRQILGQKVEFLVSFYNNEISEKSEIFDDQFSVERPDGSNFTLKIRSTKLEDSAMYFCASSGQPGSPLHFGNGTRLTVT.

V usage is TRBV15 and J usage is TRBJ2-3, with D perhaps matching TRBD2 (6 bases). The CDR3 contains 16 residues. Trimming removed 0 bases at V and 5 bases at J, with 15 bases between. The germline V gene encodes CDR1 LNHNV and CDR2 YYDKDF (reference sequence). This CDR3 is CATSRDSSGRGDTQYF. For the CDR3, the DNA is TGTGCCACCAGCAGAGATTCCAGCGGGCGGGGAGATACGCAGTATTTT.

This clone has a handful of counts. This rearrangement joins TRBV6-1 to TRBJ1-1; D remains unclear. Germline V gene sequence: CDR1 MNHNS, CDR2 SASEGT. Trimming shortened V by 6 bases and J by 6 bases, and 20 bases separated the two germline ends. This CDR3 contains 15 residues. CDR3: CASSDSSLGFSEAFF. The CDR3 DNA reads TGTGCCAGCAGCGATTCCTCTCTGGGGTTTTCTGAAGCTTTCTTT.

This clone was detected only once. V is TRBV5-5 and J is TRBJ1-2; 11 nucleotides match TRBD1. The CDR3 runs 15 residues. With 2 bases clipped from V and 8 bases from J, the junction kept 8 bases outside the gene matches. Germline V gene sequence: CDR1 SGHKS, CDR2 YYEKEE (reference sequence). CDR3 sequence (DNA): TGTGCCAGCAGCTTTGGGGACAGGGGGAGGGAGGGCTACACCTTC. Translated, it gives CASSFGDRGREGYTF.